The next 5 T cell receptor beta chains were all read from a single sample in a study of spatial heterogeneity in lung cancer. Time point of the sample: blood at routine non-recurrence follow-up after resection. Using its own MiXCR run on the 5' RACE reads, TCRdb lists one record per CDR3 protein. The data show around 32,000 distinct CDR3 sequences, 8% to 13% seen once. The sample in question was PBMCs, obtained at follow-up. The receptors originated from a female donor with early-stage non-small cell lung cancer.

The chain links TRBV20-1 to TRBJ1-1, with D possibly TRBD1 on 5 matching bases. CDR1 and CDR2 (germline): DFQATT, SNEGSKA (reference sequence). The CDR3 has 11 residues. The CDR3 region has the DNA TGCAGCGGGGCGTCGAACACTGAAGCTTTCTTT. Translated: CSGASNTEAFF.

This clonotype was seen ten or more times. The chain has TRBV28 and TRBJ2-1; D is unresolved. The ends were cut back, 10 bases at V and 2 bases at J, with 9 bases in the middle. Germline CDR1 and CDR2: MDHEN and SYDVKM. The CDR3 has 12 residues. CDR3 region: CATTSTYNEQFF. In DNA form, the CDR3 reads TGTGCCACAACTTCCACCTACAATGAGCAGTTCTTC.

This clonotype was observed at least ten times. This sequence joins TRBV6-2 or TRBV6-3 and TRBJ2-7; D is perhaps TRBD1 or TRBD2 (5 bases each). This CDR3 contains 12 residues. Trimming cost V 4 bases and J 6 bases, with 10 bases left between them. Germline CDR1 MNHEY, CDR2 SVGEGT. The chain's CDR3 is CASSSGRPEQYF. The CDR3 DNA is TGTGCCAGCAGTTCGGGACGCCCCGAGCAGTACTTC.

This clonotype was observed at least ten times. The chain joins TRBV7-9 to TRBJ1-1, with D uncertain. Germline V gives CDR1 SEHNR, CDR2 FQNEAQ (reference sequence). The CDR3 is made up of 15 amino acids. The V end lost 3 bases, the J end lost 1 base, and 12 bases lay between the germline ends. The CDR3 region has the DNA TGTGCCAGCAGCTTTCATGGACGGAGGAACACTGAAGCTTTCTTT. Residues: CASSFHGRRNTEAFF.

The table lists this clonotype with many counts. The chain links TRBV29-1 to TRBJ2-2, with 11 bases that match TRBD1. This CDR3 region has 14 residues. The junction had 5 bases not matched to a gene; V was cut back by 7 bases and J by 4 bases. Germline assignment: CDR1 SQVTM and CDR2 ANQGSEA. In nucleotides, the CDR3 is TGCAGCGGGACAGGGGGCGTCGGCACCGGGGAGCTGTTTTTT. Translated: CSGTGGVGTGELFF.